This T cell receptor beta chain was sequenced for a study of blood T cell repertoires in COVID-19. Study information: The study drew acute and convalescent COVID-19 samples from the United States, Italy and Spain. PBMCs, B-cell-depleted T cells, or T cells were the source of the cDNA or gDNA that made up the material.

Trimming pared 4 bases from V and 3 bases from J, leaving 7 bases between. This CDR3 comprises 13 residues. In germline, CDR1 is SGHTA, CDR2 FQGNSA. Study processing details: Using reference gene primer amplification, nucleated cell counts were estimated. The assay was immunoSEQ multiplex PCR, and TCRdb's table has in-frame clones only and misses some. That table supplies the V and J calls and clone size; D and trimming were determined from the DNA. The data contain some 250,000 clones, roughly 86% of them singletons. The sequencing input was peripheral blood. This sequence was found in a woman in her 70s with active or convalescent COVID-19. This chain connects TRBV7-2 to TRBJ1-5; D gene uncertain. The CDR3: CASSSFPNQPQHF. The CDR3 DNA reads TGTGCCAGCAGCTCCTTCCCCAATCAGCCCCAGCATTTT.